These T cell receptor beta chains were read from a single sample in a study of control samples from healthy donors and cancer patients. Measured with immunoSEQ multiplex PCR; TCRdb has only the in-frame clones, and not every one. The data hold some 95,000 clones, with 75% to 85% observed a single time. The material sequenced was blood. Receptors were obtained from a woman aged 30 to 39 in good health. CDR3s include the opening cysteine and the closing phenylalanine or tryptophan. The D gene is left open where the match is weak. Clone size is stated in some rows and not others, as once, few, many or a class when expanded.

TRBV20-1	NA	TRBJ2-7	11	NA	CSAQVSYEQYF	TGCAGTGCTCAAGTATCCTACGAGCAGTACTTC
TRBV15	NA	TRBJ2-7	12	NA	CATSRDVGVKGF	TGTGCCACCAGCAGAGATGTTGGAGTCAAAGGCTTC
TRBV12-3/TRBV12-4	NA	TRBJ1-1	13	NA	CASSTGPRTEAFF	TGTGCCAGCAGTACTGGACCGCGCACTGAAGCTTTCTTT
TRBV10-1	TRBD1	TRBJ2-2	17	NA	CASSDIGDRGRTGELFF	TGCGCCAGCAGTGACATCGGGGACAGGGGGCGGACCGGGGAGCTGTTTTTT
TRBV10-3	TRBD2	TRBJ2-2	16	NA	CAISERTSGGAGELFF	TGTGCCATCAGTGAGAGGACTAGCGGTGGGGCCGGGGAGCTGTTTTTT
TRBV19	NA	TRBJ1-4	13	few	CASSSTANEKLFF	TGTGCCAGTAGTAGTACAGCGAATGAAAAACTGTTTTTT
TRBV5-6	TRBD2	TRBJ2-1	16	NA	CASSRPLAGGINEQFF	TGTGCCAGCAGCAGGCCACTAGCGGGGGGTATCAATGAGCAGTTCTTC
TRBV4-2	TRBD2	TRBJ2-7	17	NA	CASSHTPVAGDSYEQYF	TGTGCCAGCAGCCATACGCCGGTTGCGGGGGACTCCTACGAGCAGTACTTC
TRBV5-6	NA	TRBJ1-5	15	NA	CASSLGGGLQQPQHF	TGTGCCAGCAGCTTGGGTGGAGGCTTGCAGCAGCCCCAGCATTTT
TRBV7-8	NA	TRBJ2-5	15	NA	CASSLVNRASGTQYF	TGTGCCAGCAGCTTAGTTAACAGGGCCTCGGGGACCCAGTACTTC